Listed below are T cell receptor beta chains from one sample, sequenced in a study of shared clonotypes between healthy human individuals. The data were produced by immunoSEQ multiplex PCR, yet TCRdb's version contains in-frame clones alone and is incomplete. Among hundreds of thousands of clones listed, more than 70% were seen once. The source material was memory CD4+ T cells sorted from blood. Receptor source: a woman between 25 and 40 years old in good health. The conserved cysteine and the conserved F or W are not part of the CDR3 here. Fields, in order: CDR3 protein, J gene, V gene.

ASSLRGADTGELF TRBJ2-2 TRBV4-1
ASSPVIAGGKSYEQY TRBJ2-7 TRBV4-1
ASSPSWGSYNEQF TRBJ2-1 TRBV11-2
ASSLAGVDAAF TRBJ1-1 TRBV5-1
ASSRDRKETQY TRBJ2-5 TRBV11-2
ASSTLPGQQNQPQH TRBJ1-5 TRBV19
ASSPGRDTIY TRBJ1-3 TRBV7-2
ASSLSPGEVSWEQY TRBJ2-7 TRBV6-5
ASSVRDYEQY TRBJ2-7 TRBV7-8
ASSSWDKSRDTQY TRBJ2-3 TRBV5-8
ASTFGTAGTEAF TRBJ1-1 TRBV5-1
ASSPQGALSGNTIY TRBJ1-3 TRBV11-2
ASSFSGTNQETQY TRBJ2-5 TRBV5-1
ASSLESSVQF TRBJ2-1 TRBV11-2
ASSSRQGGEKLF TRBJ1-4 TRBV11-2
ASTPLSGSGNTIY TRBJ1-3 TRBV19
ASSFTSMNTEAF TRBJ1-1 TRBV27
ASSWGGGGENEQF TRBJ2-1 TRBV5-1
ASSLRAPLPRDLH TRBJ1-5 TRBV7-3
ASSLNSGATNEKLF TRBJ1-4 TRBV7-3
ASSPLGGDFQETQY TRBJ2-5 TRBV6-7
ASSPGLGATEAF TRBJ1-1 TRBV9
ASSPQRGSGPHGYT TRBJ1-2 TRBV13
ASSQDQDRAYNEQF TRBJ2-1 TRBV4-1
ASRREPYNEQF TRBJ2-1 TRBV28
AASGSADYEQY TRBJ2-7 TRBV10-3
ASSLVPRGGYGYT TRBJ1-2 TRBV28
ASSYVERASVYGYT TRBJ1-2 TRBV6-6
ASSVQGGYEQY TRBJ2-7 TRBV2
SVSLSGGGYGYT TRBJ1-2 TRBV29-1
ASSQTSTGNNSPLH TRBJ1-6 TRBV4-1
ASSQDLRSDGDEQF TRBJ2-1 TRBV4-2